What follows are 5 T cell receptor beta chains derived from one specimen sequenced in a study of cytomegalovirus exposure and HLA in healthy donors. Use of 60 Vbeta and 13 Jbeta primers characterized the PCR. Data came from immunoSEQ multiplex PCR; TCRdb stores just in-frame clones and leaves some out. The repertoire includes 85,000 to 100,000 clones, roughly 80% of them detected once, and around 1.2% sits in the top ten. Sequencing was done on a sample of PBMCs. The source of these receptors is a girl aged 2-10 years in good health and CMV-seropositive.

This clone was observed a handful of times. The CDR3 DNA reads TGTGCCAGCAGCAAGACGGACAGGGGCAGCACAGATACGCAGTATTTT. As protein: CASSKTDRGSTDTQYF. This chain links TRBV5-6 with TRBJ2-3; 9 nucleotides match TRBD1. The trim removed 4 bases at V and 0 bases at J, leaving 6 bases unmatched. Germline assignment: CDR1 SGHDT and CDR2 YYEEEE. The CDR3 is made up of 16 amino acids.

The chain has TRBV19 and TRBJ1-5, with 10 bases fitting TRBD1. Per germline, CDR1 LNHDA and CDR2 SQIVND (reference sequence). V dropped 3 bases and J dropped 7; count of bases not matched to a gene: 3. The CDR3 length is 14 residues. CDR3 DNA: TGTGCCAGTAGTATCGGGACAGGGGCCCAGCCCCAGCATTTT. It is translated as CASSIGTGAQPQHF.

The V call is TRBV9, the J call TRBJ2-1, with a possible D match to TRBD2 (5 bases). The ends were cut back, 3 bases at V and 6 bases at J, with 10 bases in the middle. Germline values: CDR1 SGDLS, CDR2 YYNGEE. This CDR3 is built from 13 residues. The CDR3 nucleotides read TGTGCCAGCAGCGCTAGCTCTGGCAATGAGCAGTTCTTC. This gives the protein CASSASSGNEQFF. The full variable domain, completed using reference TRBV9 and TRBJ2-1, is DSGVTQTPKHLITATGQRVTLRCSPRSGDLSVYWYQQSLDQGLQFLIQYYNGEERAKGNILERFSAQQFPDLHSELNLSSLELGDSALYFCASSASSGNEQFFGPGTRLTVL.

The gene calls are TRBV6-5 and TRBJ1-2; D gene ambiguous. The CDR3 is 15 amino acids. Germline V CDR1 and CDR2: MNHEY, SVGAGI. Trimming removed 0 bases from V and 4 bases from J, with 12 bases in between. In DNA form, the CDR3 reads TGTGCCAGCAGTTACTCTATGTCCGGTATCTATGGCTACACCTTC. Amino acid sequence: CASSYSMSGIYGYTF.

CDR3 loop: CAISARTVTYEQYF. CDR3 nucleotide sequence: TGTGCCATCAGTGCCAGGACAGTCACCTACGAGCAGTACTTC. The chain uses TRBV10-3 and TRBJ2-7; perhaps TRBD1 as D (6 bases). The CDR3 sequence is 14 residues long. Germline assignment: CDR1 ENHRY and CDR2 SYGVKD. Deletions cut 4 bases from V and 2 bases from J, with 12 bases between.